This is a list of T cell receptor beta chains from one sample in a study of blood T cell repertoires in COVID-19. TCRdb's copy holds only in-frame clones and misses some; the assay was immunoSEQ multiplex PCR. The repertoire includes over 150,000 clones, 70% to 90% of them detected once, and around 8.1% sits in the top ten. Input material: peripheral blood. Receptors originate from an older woman with COVID-19, enrolled during active disease. The CDR3 runs from the conserved cysteine through the conserved F or W. D genes are given only for firm matches. Clone sizes are given selectively: once, few, many, or a class where the clone is expanded.

j_call clone_size d_call v_call cdr3_aa cdr3_nt
TRBJ2-1 - TRBD2 TRBV5-4 CASSLDSGNYNEQFF TGTGCCAGCAGCTTGGATAGCGGGAATTACAATGAGCAGTTCTTC
TRBJ1-6 once - TRBV9 CASSAIDYNSPLHF TGTGCCAGCAGCGCCATTGACTACAATTCACCCCTCCACTTT
TRBJ1-3 - - TRBV27 CASSLGPRGVNTIYF TGTGCCAGCAGTTTAGGTCCTCGGGGGGTAAACACCATATATTTT
TRBJ2-1 few TRBD2 TRBV6-1 CASSDGLAANEQFF TGTGCCAGCAGTGATGGACTAGCGGCCAATGAGCAGTTCTTC
TRBJ1-5 - - TRBV10-3 CAISEAYSNQPQHF TGTGCCATCAGTGAAGCGTATAGCAATCAGCCCCAGCATTTT
TRBJ2-5 - TRBD1 TRBV5-1 CASSLGGGRETQYF TGCGCCAGCAGCTTGGGAGGGGGCAGGGAGACCCAGTACTTC
TRBJ2-6 - - TRBV10-1 CASSERSTGANVLTF TGCGCCAGCAGTGAACGGAGTACCGGGGCCAACGTCCTGACTTTC
TRBJ1-3 - - TRBV13 CASSLTAGNTIYF TGTGCCAGCAGCTTAACAGCCGGAAACACCATATATTTT
TRBJ1-1 - - TRBV15 CATSRDRGSGAFF TGTGCCACCAGCAGAGATCGGGGGTCGGGGGCTTTCTTT
TRBJ1-1 - - TRBV3-1/TRBV3-2 CASSYRVGNTEAFF TGTGCCAGCAGCTACAGGGTGGGGAACACTGAAGCTTTCTTT
TRBJ2-7 - - TRBV18 CASSAFLAYEQYF TGTGCCAGCTCAGCTTTTCTAGCCTACGAGCAGTACTTC
TRBJ1-2 - - TRBV4-1 CASSQDPDLNYGYTF TGCGCCAGCAGCCAAGATCCCGATCTAAACTATGGCTACACCTTC
TRBJ1-1 - - TRBV29-1 CSTPPAVPNTEAFF TGCAGCACACCCCCCGCCGTGCCAAACACTGAAGCTTTCTTT
TRBJ1-1 - TRBD1 TRBV7-3 CASSYGQGRNTEAFF TGTGCCAGCAGCTACGGACAGGGGAGGAACACTGAAGCTTTCTTT
TRBJ2-5 - - TRBV5-1 CASSWAGETQYF TGCGCCAGCAGTTGGGCTGGGGAGACCCAGTACTTC
TRBJ2-3 - TRBD1 TRBV10-3 CAITGTGHTDTQYF TGTGCCATCACCGGGACAGGCCACACAGATACGCAGTATTTT
TRBJ2-5 - - TRBV29-1 CSASKRGSQETQYF TGCAGCGCCTCGAAAAGGGGTTCCCAAGAGACCCAGTACTTC
TRBJ1-2 - TRBD1 TRBV7-3 CASSFGQGTMGGYTF TGTGCCAGCAGCTTCGGACAGGGGACGATGGGGGGCTACACCTTC
TRBJ2-6 - TRBD1 TRBV3-1/TRBV3-2 CASSDRAAGANVLTF TGTGCCAGCAGCGACAGGGCAGCTGGGGCCAACGTCCTGACTTTC
TRBJ2-5 few TRBD1 TRBV7-9 CASSGGQQETQYF TGTGCCAGCAGCGGGGGACAGCAAGAGACCCAGTACTTC
TRBJ1-1 - TRBD1 TRBV5-1 CASSLAGQGGTEAFF TGCGCCAGCAGCTTGGCCGGACAGGGGGGCACTGAAGCTTTCTTT
TRBJ2-5 - TRBD1 TRBV5-1 CATRETGSKETQYF TGCGCCACCAGGGAGACAGGGAGCAAGGAGACCCAGTACTTC
TRBJ1-1 - - TRBV19 CASSIRSGSAFF TGTGCCAGTAGTATCAGGTCGGGATCGGCTTTCTTT
TRBJ2-7 - - TRBV12-5 CASGLTVASYEQYF TGTGCTAGTGGTTTGACAGTGGCCTCCTACGAGCAGTACTTC
TRBJ1-1 - TRBD1 TRBV6-6 CASSGRQGARGTEAFF TGTGCCAGCAGTGGGAGACAGGGGGCGCGAGGCACTGAAGCTTTCTTT
TRBJ2-7 - TRBD2 TRBV2 CASSDRGTSAHEQYF TGTGCCAGCAGTGACCGAGGGACTAGCGCCCACGAGCAGTACTTC
TRBJ2-5 - - TRBV5-1 CASSLGGRETQYF TGCGCCAGCAGCTTGGGGGGGCGGGAGACCCAGTACTTC
TRBJ1-4 - - TRBV21-1 CASHRTVNEKLFF TGTGCCAGCCATAGGACAGTTAATGAAAAACTGTTTTTT
TRBJ1-1 - - TRBV5-1 CASSTPMNTEAFF TGCGCCAGCTCGACACCTATGAACACTGAAGCTTTCTTT
TRBJ2-7 - - TRBV2 CASTSPSYYEQYF TGTGCCAGCACTTCTCCATCCTACTACGAGCAGTACTTC
TRBJ1-2 - - TRBV5-6 CASSYDTRNYGYTF TGTGCCAGCAGCTATGACACACGCAACTATGGCTACACCTTC
TRBJ2-3 - TRBD2 TRBV7-3 CAIRGVGPFGTDTQYF TGTGCCATTCGGGGGGTGGGTCCCTTTGGCACAGATACGCAGTATTTT
TRBJ1-2 - - TRBV24-1 CATSDLVYGYTF TGTGCCACCAGTGACCTAGTGTATGGCTACACCTTC
TRBJ1-6 - TRBD1 TRBV18 CASSSGQGLNSPLHF TGTGCCAGCTCATCCGGACAGGGGCTTAATTCACCCCTCCACTTT
TRBJ1-2 - - TRBV19 CASSIGRSWGYTF TGTGCCAGTAGTATTGGGAGGTCTTGGGGCTACACCTTC
TRBJ1-5 - - TRBV7-9 CASSPTGSNQPQHF TGTGCCAGCAGCCCCACAGGGAGTAATCAGCCCCAGCATTTT
TRBJ2-7 once TRBD1 TRBV3-1/TRBV3-2 CASSYRDRVYEQYF TGTGCCAGCAGTTACCGGGACAGAGTCTACGAGCAGTACTTC
TRBJ1-2 - TRBD1 TRBV27 CASSFTGAGYTF TGTGCCAGCAGTTTTACAGGGGCCGGCTACACCTTC